This is a list of T cell receptor beta chains from one sample in a study of Ad26.COV2.S vaccination and SARS-CoV-2 variants. Sequencing was performed with immunoSEQ multiplex PCR; in TCRdb, only in-frame clones are kept and a portion is missing. The table shows approximately 500,000 clones, with roughly 89% occurring only once. Sample: peripheral blood, taken in a trial of Ad26.COV2.S vaccine versus placebo. These receptors all come from a person between 18 and 65 years old who received the Ad26.COV2.S COVID-19 vaccine or a placebo. Each CDR3 is given with its conserved first and last residue. Fields, in order: J gene, clone size, V gene, D gene, CDR3 DNA, CDR3 protein. A D gene is named only where the DNA matches it firmly. Where a row states a size, it is once, few, many or the class of an expanded clone; other rows omit it.

TRBJ1-1 once TRBV19 - TGTGCCAGTAGTATCCGGAACACTGAAGCTTTCTTT CASSIRNTEAFF
TRBJ2-3 - TRBV3-1/TRBV3-2 - TGTGCCAGCAGCCGCCGTTCCGGAGGGGGGTTGAGCACAGATACGCAGTATTTT CASSRRSGGGLSTDTQYF
TRBJ1-4 few TRBV5-6 - TGTGCCAGCAGTGCTGACCTTGTGGCTAATGAAAAACTGTTTTTT CASSADLVANEKLFF
TRBJ2-7 - TRBV27 TRBD2 TGTGCCAGCGGGACTAGCGCCCAATACGAGCAGTACTTC CASGTSAQYEQYF
TRBJ2-6 - TRBV4-3 - TGCGCCAGCAGCCAAGGTGGGGGAGCTGGGGCCAACGTCCTGACTTTC CASSQGGGAGANVLTF
TRBJ2-2 - TRBV7-2 - TGTGCCAGCAGCCCGGACAGCACGAACACCGGGGAGCTGTTTTTT CASSPDSTNTGELFF
TRBJ1-4 - TRBV5-1 - TGCGCCAGCAGCTTGCTGGGGGCGCTTGACAAGGAAAAACTGTTTTTT CASSLLGALDKEKLFF
TRBJ1-5 once TRBV19 TRBD1 TGTGCCAGTAGTAAGGGGACAGGGGAAAATCAGCCCCAGCATTTT CASSKGTGENQPQHF
TRBJ2-3 - TRBV7-9 TRBD2 TGTGCCAGCAGCCGCGACCTGACTAGCCCGCAGTATTTT CASSRDLTSPQYF
TRBJ2-7 - TRBV3-1/TRBV3-2 - TGTGCCAGCAGCTCCTCCATGTGGAACGAGCAGTACTTC CASSSSMWNEQYF
TRBJ1-1 - TRBV18 - TGTGCCAGCTCGCCATATTCAGGGACGGAGGCTTTCTTT CASSPYSGTEAFF
TRBJ1-5 once TRBV30 TRBD1 TGTGCCTGGAGTAGACAGGGAGGTCAGCCCCAGCATTTT CAWSRQGGQPQHF
TRBJ1-6 - TRBV6-2/TRBV6-3 TRBD1 TGTGCCAGCAGCCCGCTGGGGGACAGGCCTCTTCTCCACTTT CASSPLGDRPLLHF
TRBJ1-5 - TRBV6-6 - TGTGCCAGCAGTCCACCCGAGGGAGGTGGCAATCAGCCCCAGCATTTT CASSPPEGGGNQPQHF
TRBJ1-1 - TRBV6-2/TRBV6-3 - TGTGCCAGCAGTGAGGGCTACACTGAAGCTTTCTTT CASSEGYTEAFF
TRBJ1-3 many TRBV3-1/TRBV3-2 - TGTGCCAGCAGCCAGGGCCTGTCTGGAAACACCATATATTTT CASSQGLSGNTIYF
TRBJ2-2 - TRBV11-3 TRBD2 TGTGCCAGCAGCGAACGGGAGGCCGGGGAGCTGTTTTTT CASSEREAGELFF
TRBJ2-3 - TRBV11-3 - TGTGCCAGCAGCTTAGGAAGGGGGAGCACAGATACGCAGTATTTT CASSLGRGSTDTQYF
TRBJ1-1 once TRBV7-9 - TGTGCCAGCAGCTTACTGCAGAACACTGAAGCTTTCTTT CASSLLQNTEAFF
TRBJ1-2 - TRBV19 - TGTGCCAGTAGTATTGGTCAGCTACGTTATGGCTACACCTTC CASSIGQLRYGYTF
TRBJ2-6 - TRBV4-1 TRBD1 TGCGCCAGCACCTTTTCCGGACAGGGTCCCAACGTCCTGACTTTC CASTFSGQGPNVLTF
TRBJ2-1 - TRBV7-3 - TGTGCCAGCAGCCTACGACAGCACAATGAGCAGTTCTTC CASSLRQHNEQFF
TRBJ2-7 - TRBV5-4 TRBD1 TGTGCCAGCAGCTTGGCCGATGAGGGGACAGGGGCCTTC CASSLADEGTGAF
TRBJ2-1 - TRBV14 - TGTGCCAGCAGCCCAACATGGGGGTCCTACAATGAGCAGTTCTTC CASSPTWGSYNEQFF
TRBJ2-1 many TRBV6-4 - TGTGCCAGCAGTGACTCGGCGTCAGGTGAGCAGTTCTTC CASSDSASGEQFF
TRBJ2-2 - TRBV7-3 TRBD1 TGTGCCAGCAGCTTAAGGGACAGGGCCGGGGAGCTGTTTTTT CASSLRDRAGELFF
TRBJ2-3 - TRBV7-2 TRBD2 TGTGCCAGCAGCTATAGCGGGAGGGCGGGGAATACGCAGTATTTT CASSYSGRAGNTQYF
TRBJ2-5 - TRBV5-4 - TGTGCCAGCAGCTTACGAGGGGAGTGGGAGACCCAGTACTTC CASSLRGEWETQYF
TRBJ1-5 - TRBV7-6 - TGTGCCAGCAGCTCATCAGGGAATCAGCCCCAGCATTTT CASSSSGNQPQHF
TRBJ2-3 few TRBV11-3 - TGTGCCAGCAGCTTAGATCTGGGAGCAGATACGCAGTATTTT CASSLDLGADTQYF